This record looks at one TCR beta chain sequence and its context. Its specificity is not known. Other DNA sequences of this sample code for an identical CDR3. This specimen belongs to a study of shared clonotypes between healthy human individuals. Study-level findings and limits: Blood was the sole source, and tissue repertoires probably differ.

Germline V lookup: CDR1 LNHNV, CDR2 YYDKDF (reference sequence). The CDR3 spans 14 residues. Trimming at V came to 4 bases and at J to 2 bases, leaving 3 bases not matched to a gene. Produced via immunoSEQ multiplex PCR; TCRdb's table is partial and in-frame only. The sample contains roughly 2.2 million clones, around 90% of which appear only once. V is TRBV15 and J is TRBJ2-7, with 9 bases lining up with TRBD1. The receptor comes from a man younger than 35 in good health. Some clones in this sample may be carry-over from other donors' samples. Input material: naive CD4+ T cells from PBMCs. Stated subset: CD45RA+ positively selected. In DNA, the CDR3 is TGTGCCACCAGCAAGGGACAGGGCACCTACGAGCAGTACTTC. Amino acid sequence: CATSKGQGTYEQYF. Full variable domain (remainder filled in from reference TRBV15 and TRBJ2-7): DAMVIQNPRYQVTQFGKPVTLSCSQTLNHNVMYWYQQKSSQAPKLLFHYYDKDFNNEADTPDNFQSRRPNTSFCFLDIRSPGLGDTAMYLCATSKGQGTYEQYFGPGTRLTVT.